This TCR beta chain was captured in a study of spatial heterogeneity in lung cancer. V dropped 4 bases and J dropped 0 bases, with 18 bases sitting between them. CDR1 and CDR2 (germline): MDHEN, SYDVKM. There are 17 residues in the CDR3. Time point noted: sample taken at primary tumor resection. TCRdb re-called the 5' RACE reads with MiXCR, one entry per CDR3 protein. Seen here are roughly 39,000 distinct CDR3 sequences, nearly 7% observed once, and the top ten hold about two fifths. This clonotype was counted ten times or more. The V gene is TRBV28, the J gene TRBJ1-1, with D tentatively TRBD1 (5 bases). The specimen was PBMCs, collected at surgery. The clonotype originates from a female donor with early-stage non-small cell lung cancer. This chain's CDR3 is CASSSPAGHNMNTEAFF. CDR3 DNA: TGTGCCAGCAGTTCCCCGGCGGGGCACAATATGAACACTGAAGCTTTCTTT.